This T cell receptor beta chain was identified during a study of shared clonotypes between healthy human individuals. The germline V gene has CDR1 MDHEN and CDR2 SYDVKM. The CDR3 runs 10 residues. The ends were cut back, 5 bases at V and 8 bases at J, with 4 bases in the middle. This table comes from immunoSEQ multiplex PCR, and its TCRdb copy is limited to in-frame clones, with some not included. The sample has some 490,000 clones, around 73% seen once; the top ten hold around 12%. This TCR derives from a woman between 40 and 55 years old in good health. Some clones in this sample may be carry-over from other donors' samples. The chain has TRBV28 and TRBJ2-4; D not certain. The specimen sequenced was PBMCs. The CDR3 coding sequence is TGTGCCAGCAGTAATTACATTCAGTACTTC. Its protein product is CASSNYIQYF.